These T cell receptor beta chains were read from a single sample in a study of identical twins. TCRdb called the 5' RACE reads again in MiXCR, with one record for every CDR3 protein. The table shows hundreds of thousands of distinct CDR3 sequences, with approximately 22% occurring only once. These same data were also listed under a study on T cells expressing NK-cell markers.

The sample was PBMCs. The receptors derive from a woman aged 18-35 years in good health. Each CDR3 is given with its conserved first and last residue. Fields, in order: clone size, J gene, V gene, D gene, CDR3 DNA, CDR3 protein. The D gene is left open where the match is weak. Not all rows give a size; the values are once, few, many and, for expanded clones, a class.

size: few
J: TRBJ2-6
V: TRBV10-3
D: NA
DNA: TGTGCCATCAGTGAGCGGAGTAACTCTGGGGCCAACGTCCTGACTTTC
CDR3: CAISERSNSGANVLTF

size: NA
J: TRBJ1-1
V: TRBV20-1
D: NA
DNA: TGCAGTGCTCGACCACGGACATCCAACACTGAAGCTTTCTTT
CDR3: CSARPRTSNTEAFF

size: NA
J: TRBJ2-5
V: TRBV9
D: NA
DNA: TGTGCCAGCAGCGTAACAGGGCAGACCCAGTACTTC
CDR3: CASSVTGQTQYF

size: few
J: TRBJ2-3
V: TRBV5-1
D: NA
DNA: TGCGCCAGCTCTGAGACAGCCACTAGCACAGATACGCAGTATTTT
CDR3: CASSETATSTDTQYF

size: NA
J: TRBJ1-4
V: TRBV20-1
D: TRBD1
DNA: TGCAGTGCCACGGACAGGGTTCTGCCTAAGGTGGAAAAACTGTTTTTT
CDR3: CSATDRVLPKVEKLFF

size: NA
J: TRBJ2-5
V: TRBV10-3
D: NA
DNA: TGTGCCATCAGTGATCATATGGGGAGGGAGACCCAGTACTTC
CDR3: CAISDHMGRETQYF

size: few
J: TRBJ2-3
V: TRBV27
D: TRBD1
DNA: TGTGCCAGCAGTTTCCCCGGGACAGGAGAACTGAATACGCAGTATTTT
CDR3: CASSFPGTGELNTQYF

size: NA
J: TRBJ2-4
V: TRBV20-1
D: TRBD2
DNA: TGCAGTGCTTTCCCGGACCCTAGCGGGAGGGCCGGCGACATTCAGTACTTC
CDR3: CSAFPDPSGRAGDIQYF

size: few
J: TRBJ2-2
V: TRBV12-3/TRBV12-4
D: NA
DNA: TGTGCCAGCGGGACCCATCTAGCTGGGATGAACACCGGGGAGCTGTTTTTT
CDR3: CASGTHLAGMNTGELFF

size: NA
J: TRBJ1-4
V: TRBV12-3/TRBV12-4
D: NA
DNA: TGTGCCAGCAGTTTTTTCCCATCTGGGGAAAAACTGTTTTTT
CDR3: CASSFFPSGEKLFF

size: NA
J: TRBJ2-7
V: TRBV7-9
D: NA
DNA: TGTGCCAGCAGCTCGGAACCGGGGCCAGAGCAGTACTTC
CDR3: CASSSEPGPEQYF

size: NA
J: TRBJ2-1
V: TRBV12-3/TRBV12-4
D: NA
DNA: TGTGCCAGCAGTCGAGATAGCCCCGACAATGAGCAGTTCTTC
CDR3: CASSRDSPDNEQFF

size: NA
J: TRBJ2-2
V: TRBV25-1
D: NA
DNA: TGTGCCAGCGGAATGACTGTAATCGGGGAGCTGTTTTTT
CDR3: CASGMTVIGELFF

size: NA
J: TRBJ2-7
V: TRBV3-1
D: NA
DNA: TGTGCCACCAGCCAAACCCCAGGGGACTCCTCGGGTTACGAGCAGTACTTC
CDR3: CATSQTPGDSSGYEQYF

size: NA
J: TRBJ2-7
V: TRBV5-1
D: NA
DNA: TGCGCCAGCAGCCCACAGATTGCCTTAAGGAACGAGCAGTACTTC
CDR3: CASSPQIALRNEQYF

size: few
J: TRBJ2-1
V: TRBV20-1
D: TRBD2
DNA: TGCAGTGTTCCCATTAGCGGGAGCTCCTACAATGAGCAGTTCTTC
CDR3: CSVPISGSSYNEQFF

size: NA
J: TRBJ2-7
V: TRBV12-3/TRBV12-4
D: TRBD2
DNA: TGTGCCAGCAGCCGCCCGATGAGCGGGAGCTCCTACGAGCAGTACTTC
CDR3: CASSRPMSGSSYEQYF

size: NA
J: TRBJ1-1
V: TRBV5-5
D: NA
DNA: TGTGCCAGCAGCCCTGATTCAACGACCGGTCCGGGCGATGGAGGGTTCTTT
CDR3: CASSPDSTTGPGDGGFF

size: NA
J: TRBJ2-7
V: TRBV27
D: TRBD2
DNA: TGTGCCAGCAGCGCCGGCGGGACTAGCGGCTACGAGCAGTACTTC
CDR3: CASSAGGTSGYEQYF

size: NA
J: TRBJ2-7
V: TRBV10-3
D: NA
DNA: TGTGCCTCCATCGGAGACCCGCCCTCCTACGAGCAGTACTTC
CDR3: CASIGDPPSYEQYF

size: few
J: TRBJ2-5
V: TRBV20-1
D: TRBD2
DNA: TGCAGTGCTAGGGGCGGGGGGGGCCAAGAGACCCAGTACTTC
CDR3: CSARGGGGQETQYF

size: few
J: TRBJ1-5
V: TRBV6-2/TRBV6-3
D: NA
DNA: TGTGCCAGCAGTTACGGGCGACAGGAGGTAAATCAGCCCCAGCATTTT
CDR3: CASSYGRQEVNQPQHF